Below, 17 T cell receptor beta chains from the same sample are listed, as sequenced in a study of tumor and adjacent non-tumor tissue in lung cancer. RNA was extracted from bulk tissue without any cell sorting. This non-tumor lung sample came from over 3 cm beyond the tumor edge. The library came from three nested PCR rounds adapted from ARM-PCR protocols. TCRdb fed the multiplex PCR reads into MiXCR, producing one record per CDR3 protein. The sample has 90,000 to 100,000 distinct CDR3 sequences; 80% are singletons. Sequenced sample: distant non-tumor lung tissue. Source of these receptors: a man between 60 and 75 years old with small cell lung cancer.

The chain combines TRBV12-3 or TRBV12-4 with TRBJ2-7; D unresolved. The CDR3 is 13 amino acids. CDR3 amino acids: CASSRYCWYGQYV. CDR3 nucleotide sequence: TGTGCCAGCAGTCGATACTGCTGGTACGGGCAGTACGTC.

A note on this clonotype: A junction end diverges from the germline sequence, so it may reflect a read error. The chain combines TRBV12-3 or TRBV12-4 with TRBJ2-5, with D possibly matching TRBD2 (5 bases). The CDR3 length is 13 residues. The CDR3 coding sequence is TGTGCCAGTAGTTCTCAATCCGGGGAGACCCACTGCTTC. Its translation is CASSSQSGETHCF.

A note on this clonotype: Lacking the conserved final phenylalanine or tryptophan, this CDR3 likely reflects a read error. The genes are TRBV12-3 or TRBV12-4 and TRBJ1-1, with D perhaps TRBD1 (5 bases). CDR3 size: 12 residues. The CDR3 DNA is TGTGCCGGCAGTCCGCAAGGGGCTGAAGCTTTCTCT. Translating gives CAGSPQGAEAFS.

The genes are TRBV18 and TRBJ2-7; 9 nucleotides line up with TRBD2. This CDR3 has 13 residues. From germline, CDR1 is KGHSH and CDR2 LQKENI. V shed 4 bases, J shed 7 bases, and the junction held 5 bases outside the gene matches. DNA of the CDR3: TGTGCCAGCTCACGGTCTAGCGGGATGGAGCAGTACGTC. Encoded protein: CASSRSSGMEQYV.

About this clonotype itself: Germline is not matched at one junction end, which may reflect a read error. In DNA, the CDR3 is TGTGCTAGCAGCCAAAACGACGGAAGCTCCTATAATTCTCCCATCCACTTT. It translates to CASSQNDGSSYNSPIHF. This sequence joins TRBV13 and TRBJ1-6; no definite D call. Germline V CDR1 and CDR2: PRHDT, FYEKMQ (reference sequence). The CDR3 is made up of 17 amino acids. Variable domain in full (rest from reference TRBV13 and TRBJ1-6): AAGVIQSPRHLIKEKRETATLKCYPIPRHDTVYWYQQGPGQDPQFLISFYEKMQSDKGSIPDRFSAQQFSDYHSELNMSSLELGDSALYFCASSQNDGSSYNSPIHFGNGTRLTVT.

Concerning this clonotype itself: At one of its ends the junction is not consistent with the germline gene, which may arise from a read error. The chain links TRBV5-4 to TRBJ2-5, with D perhaps matching TRBD2 (5 bases). The CDR3 loop spans 14 amino acids. Germline CDR1 and CDR2: SGHNT and YYREEE (reference sequence). CDR3 protein: CASSLATREETLYF. CDR3 in DNA: TGTGCCAGCAGTTTGGCAACACGGGAAGAGACCCTGTACTTC.

Turning to this clonotype: This could be a read error, since a much larger clone is one nucleotide away. V usage is TRBV5-1 and J usage is TRBJ1-4; D remains unclear. Trimming pared 2 bases from V and 4 bases from J, leaving 18 bases between. Per the germline V gene, CDR1 is SGHRS and CDR2 is YFSETQ. This CDR3 region has 17 residues. The CDR3 DNA reads as TGCGCCAGCAGCTTACGACCTAACTGGGCGGGTAATGAAAAACTGTTTTTT. Its translation: CASSLRPNWAGNEKLFF.

Only one count was recorded for this clonotype. The CDR3 ends on some other residue instead of the conserved phenylalanine or tryptophan, so this is likely a read error. This rearrangement joins TRBV11-2 to TRBJ2-1; D unclear. The CDR3 sequence is 13 residues long. CDR1 and CDR2 from the germline V gene are SGHAT and FQNNGV. For the CDR3, the DNA is TGCGCCAACAGCTTCGTGTTCAACAATGAGCAGTTCTTA. It encodes CANSFVFNNEQFL.

As for this clonotype: The junction does not match germline at one end; this may be a read error. This chain connects TRBV11-2 to TRBJ2-1, with a possible D match to TRBD1 (5 bases). The CDR3 totals 17 residues. The germline V gene encodes CDR1 SGHAT and CDR2 FQNNGV. The CDR3 spells CATSLVTAQISYKEQFF. The CDR3 nucleotides are TGTGCCACCAGCTTAGTGACAGCCCAGATCTCCTACAAAGAGCAGTTCTTC.

With respect to this clonotype: At one boundary the junction diverges from the germline segment, which might be a read error. This chain links TRBV11-2 with TRBJ2-3; possible D gene TRBD2, 6 bases. Germline V gene lookup returns CDR1 SGHAT and CDR2 FQNNGV. CDR3 length equals 15 residues. CDR3: CASSSGGIAGYTRYF. The CDR3 coding sequence is TGTGCCAGTAGCTCCGGAGGGATTGCGGGATATACGCGGTATTTT.

This clonotype has just one count. This likely comes from a read error, as the CDR3 has no conserved phenylalanine or tryptophan at its end. This sequence joins TRBV20-1 and TRBJ2-3; 10 bases line up with TRBD2. From germline, CDR1 is DFQATT and CDR2 SNEGSKA (reference sequence). V shed 5 bases and J 2 bases; nucleotides not matched to a gene: 7. The CDR3 is 15 amino acids. The CDR3 sequence: CSAYPLAGDTDTQYV. CDR3 nucleotides: TGCAGTGCTTATCCTCTAGCGGGAGACACAGATACGCAGTATGTT.

On this clonotype: Compared with germline, one end of the junction differs, possibly owing to a read error. V is TRBV11-2 and J is TRBJ2-2; the D gene is possibly TRBD2 (5 bases). Germline CDR1 and CDR2: SGHAT and FQNNGV. The length of the CDR3 is 14 residues. CDR3 bases: TGTGCCAGCCGCGTGATAGGGAACACCGGGGAACTGTTTTTT. This encodes CASRVIGNTGELFF.

This clonotype is a singleton in its sample. This rearrangement joins TRBV4-2 to TRBJ2-3, with D hard to call. The germline V gene has CDR1 LGHNA and CDR2 YNFKEQ. This CDR3 is built from 14 residues. V was cut by 3 bases and J by 6 bases, with 13 bases left in between. CDR3 DNA sequence: TGTGCCAGCAGCCAGGGGATATCGGAGGATACGCAGTATTTT. Amino acids: CASSQGISEDTQYF.

The rearrangement joins TRBV5-6 to TRBJ2-7, with no clear D. Per the germline V gene, CDR1 is SGHDT and CDR2 is YYEEEE. CDR3 length: 13 amino acids. The CDR3 DNA is TGTGCCAGCAGCCGGGCCACTAATCACGAGCATTACGTC. This codes for CASSRATNHEHYV.

Comment on this clonotype: The CDR3 end shows no conserved phenylalanine or tryptophan, and so a read error is likely. The DNA is left out, because the CDR3 cannot be placed on it with certainty; the CDR3 is given as TCRdb lists it. This chain uses TRBV4-1 with TRBJ2-2; whether TRBD1, the table's D call, matches the DNA was not checked. Germline V lookup: CDR1 MGHRA, CDR2 YSYEKL. The CDR3 is 15 amino acids in total, end residues counted. CDR3 residues: CASSSSGAYTGELFS.

DNA of the CDR3: TGTGCCAGAAGTGAAAAGGTGTACGATCAGTACGTC. Protein sequence: CARSEKVYDQYV. J is TRBJ2-7 and V is TRBV6-1; unclear D gene. The germline CDR1 and CDR2 sequences are MNHNS and SASEGT. The CDR3 loop spans 12 amino acids.

CDR3 bases: TGTGCCAGCAACCCAGAAAAATCAAATTCACCCCTCCACTTT. Its translation is CASNPEKSNSPLHF. This chain connects TRBV4-2 to TRBJ1-6; D remains unclear. V was cut by 7 bases and J by 7 bases, with 14 bases left in between. CDR1 is LGHNA and CDR2 is YNFKEQ in the germline V gene. This CDR3 is 14 amino acids long.